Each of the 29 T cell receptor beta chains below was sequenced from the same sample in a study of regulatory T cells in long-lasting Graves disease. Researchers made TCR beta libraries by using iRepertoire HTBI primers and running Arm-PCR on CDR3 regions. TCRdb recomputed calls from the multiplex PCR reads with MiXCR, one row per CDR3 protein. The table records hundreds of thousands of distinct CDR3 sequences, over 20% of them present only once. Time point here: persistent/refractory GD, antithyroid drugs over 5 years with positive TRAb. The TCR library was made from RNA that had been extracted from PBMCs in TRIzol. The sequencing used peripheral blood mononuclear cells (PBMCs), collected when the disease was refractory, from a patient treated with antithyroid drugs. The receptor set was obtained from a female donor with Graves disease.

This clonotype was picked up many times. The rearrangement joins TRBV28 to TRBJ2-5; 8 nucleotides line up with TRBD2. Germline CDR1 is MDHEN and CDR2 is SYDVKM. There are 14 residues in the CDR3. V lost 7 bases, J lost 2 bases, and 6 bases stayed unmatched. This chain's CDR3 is CASISKRGQETQYF. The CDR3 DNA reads TGTGCCAGCATCTCAAAGCGGGGGCAAGAGACCCAGTACTTC.

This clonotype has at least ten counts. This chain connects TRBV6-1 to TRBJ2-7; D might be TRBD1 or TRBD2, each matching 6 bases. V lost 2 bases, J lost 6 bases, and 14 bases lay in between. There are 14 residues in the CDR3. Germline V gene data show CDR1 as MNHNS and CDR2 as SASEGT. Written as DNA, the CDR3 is TGTGCCAGCAGTGAAAATTTTGGGGGGCTCGAGCAGTACTTC. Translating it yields CASSENFGGLEQYF.

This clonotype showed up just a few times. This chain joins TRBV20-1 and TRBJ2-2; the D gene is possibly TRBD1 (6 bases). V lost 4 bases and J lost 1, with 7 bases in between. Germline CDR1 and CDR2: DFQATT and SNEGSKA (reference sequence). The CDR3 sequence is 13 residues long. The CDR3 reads CSAMDRNTGELFF. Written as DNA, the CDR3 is TGCAGTGCTATGGACAGGAACACCGGGGAGCTGTTTTTT.

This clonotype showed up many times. CDR3 loop: CASSHPGTPYEQYF. Here the CDR3 DNA reads TGTGCCAGCAGCCACCCGGGGACTCCCTACGAGCAGTACTTC. The chain recombines TRBV11-2 with TRBJ2-7; tentatively, D is TRBD2 (6 bases). Between the trimmed V and J ends, which lost 5 bases and 2 bases, there was a span of 13 bases. The CDR3 covers 14 residues. The germline gives CDR1 SGHAT, CDR2 FQNNGV.

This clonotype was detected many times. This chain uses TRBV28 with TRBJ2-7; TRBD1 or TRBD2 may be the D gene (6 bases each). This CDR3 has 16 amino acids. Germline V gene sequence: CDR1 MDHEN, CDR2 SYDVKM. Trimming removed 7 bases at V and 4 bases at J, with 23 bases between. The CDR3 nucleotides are TGTGCCAGCATTACCTCGGGGGCCGGGGGCGCGTACGAGCAGTACTTC. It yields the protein CASITSGAGGAYEQYF.

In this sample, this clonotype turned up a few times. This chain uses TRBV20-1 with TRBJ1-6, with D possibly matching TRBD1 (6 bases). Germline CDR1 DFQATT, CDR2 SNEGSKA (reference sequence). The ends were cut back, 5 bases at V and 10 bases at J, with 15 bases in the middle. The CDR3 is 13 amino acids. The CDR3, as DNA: TGCAGTGCTCGGGACCGAGGGGGGTCACCCCTCCACTTT. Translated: CSARDRGGSPLHF.

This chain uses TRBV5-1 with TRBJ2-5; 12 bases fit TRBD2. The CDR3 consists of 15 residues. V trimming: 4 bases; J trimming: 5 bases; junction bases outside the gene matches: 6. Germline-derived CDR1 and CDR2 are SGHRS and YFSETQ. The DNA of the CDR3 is TGCGCCAGCAGCACCGACGGGACTAGCGGGGAGACCCAGTACTTC. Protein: CASSTDGTSGETQYF.

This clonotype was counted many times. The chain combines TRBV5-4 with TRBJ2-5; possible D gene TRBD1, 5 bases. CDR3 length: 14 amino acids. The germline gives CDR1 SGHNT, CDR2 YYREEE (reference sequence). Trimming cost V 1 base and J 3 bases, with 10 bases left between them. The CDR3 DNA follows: TGTGCCAGCAGCTTGATGGAAGGGGAAGAGACCCAGTACTTC. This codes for CASSLMEGEETQYF.

This CDR3 reads CSARVPANTEAFF. CDR3 nucleotides: TGCAGTGCTAGGGTTCCAGCGAACACTGAAGCTTTCTTT. This rearrangement joins TRBV20-1 to TRBJ1-1; D not certain. The germline V gene encodes CDR1 DFQATT and CDR2 SNEGSKA (reference sequence). V lost 3 bases and J lost 1, with 9 bases in between. This CDR3 has 13 amino acids.

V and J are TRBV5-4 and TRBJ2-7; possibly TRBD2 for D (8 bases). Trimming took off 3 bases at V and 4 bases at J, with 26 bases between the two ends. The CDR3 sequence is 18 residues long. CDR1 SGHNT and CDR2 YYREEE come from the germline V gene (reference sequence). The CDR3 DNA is TGTGCCAGCAGCTGGGAGGGGACAGCGGGAGCTCATCCTTACGAGCAGTACTTC. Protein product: CASSWEGTAGAHPYEQYF.

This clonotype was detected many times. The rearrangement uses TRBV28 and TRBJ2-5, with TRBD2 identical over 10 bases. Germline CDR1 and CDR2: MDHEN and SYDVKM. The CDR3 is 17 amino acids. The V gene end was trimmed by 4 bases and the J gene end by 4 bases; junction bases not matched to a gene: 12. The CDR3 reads CASSSSAGGQISETQYF. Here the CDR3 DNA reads TGTGCCAGCAGTTCGTCAGCGGGAGGGCAAATCTCAGAGACCCAGTACTTC. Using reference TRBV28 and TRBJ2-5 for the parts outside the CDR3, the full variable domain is DVKVTQSSRYLVKRTGEKVFLECVQDMDHENMFWYRQDPGLGLRLIYFSYDVKMKEKGDIPEGYSVSREKKERFSLILESASTNQTSMYLCASSSSAGGQISETQYFGPGTRLLVL.

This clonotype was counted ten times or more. The DNA for the CDR3 is TGTGCCAGCAGTTTCAGGACTAGCGGGAGTTCTACCTCCTACGAGCAGTACTTC. It is translated as CASSFRTSGSSTSYEQYF. This chain uses TRBV12-3 or TRBV12-4 with TRBJ2-7; 13 bases are a match to TRBD2. CDR3 length: 18 residues. Trimming at V came to 3 bases and at J to 0 bases, leaving 8 bases not matched to a gene.

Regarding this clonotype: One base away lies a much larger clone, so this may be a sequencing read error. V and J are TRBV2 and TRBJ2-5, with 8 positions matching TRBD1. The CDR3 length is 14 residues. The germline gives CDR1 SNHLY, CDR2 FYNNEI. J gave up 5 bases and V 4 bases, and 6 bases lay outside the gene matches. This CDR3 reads CASSGTGRRETQYF. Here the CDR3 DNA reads TGTGCCAGCAGTGGGACAGGGAGGCGGGAGACCCAGTACTTC.

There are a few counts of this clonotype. The CDR3 sequence is CASSLRRQETQYF. CDR3 coding DNA: TGTGCCAGCAGCTTAAGGCGGCAAGAGACCCAGTACTTC. V is TRBV7-9 and J is TRBJ2-5, with D unclear. V gave up 2 bases and J gave up 2 bases, with 6 bases separating them. The CDR3 is made up of 13 amino acids. Per germline, CDR1 SEHNR and CDR2 FQNEAQ (reference sequence).

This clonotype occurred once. The CDR3 DNA sequence: TGTGCCAGCAGTGCTTTAGGGACTAGCGGCTACGAGCAGTACTTC. Translated, it gives CASSALGTSGYEQYF. The rearrangement joins TRBV6-1 to TRBJ2-7; 11 bases agree with TRBD2. Unmatched junction bases numbered 5, after V lost 4 bases and J lost 3 bases. The CDR3 has 15 residues. The germline V gene encodes CDR1 MNHNS and CDR2 SASEGT.

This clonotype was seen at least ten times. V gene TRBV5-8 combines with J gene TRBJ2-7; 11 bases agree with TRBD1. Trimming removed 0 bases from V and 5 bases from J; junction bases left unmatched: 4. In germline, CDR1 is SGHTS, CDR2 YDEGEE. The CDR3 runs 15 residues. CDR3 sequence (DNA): TGTGCCAGCAGCTTGGGGACAGGGGGCATCGACGAGCAGTACTTC. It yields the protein CASSLGTGGIDEQYF.

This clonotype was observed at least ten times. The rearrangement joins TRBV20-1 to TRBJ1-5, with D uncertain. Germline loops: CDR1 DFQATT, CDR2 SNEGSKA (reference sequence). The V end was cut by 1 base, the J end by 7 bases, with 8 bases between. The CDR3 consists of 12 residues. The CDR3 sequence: CSARVGGQPQHF. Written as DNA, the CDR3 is TGCAGTGCTAGAGTGGGAGGCCAGCCCCAGCATTTT.

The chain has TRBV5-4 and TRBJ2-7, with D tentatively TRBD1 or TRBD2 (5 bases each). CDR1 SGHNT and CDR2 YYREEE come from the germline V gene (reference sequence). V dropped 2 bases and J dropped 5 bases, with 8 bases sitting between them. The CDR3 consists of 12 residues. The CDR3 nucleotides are TGTGCCAGCAGCTTAGGGACCGACGAGCAGTACTTC. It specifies CASSLGTDEQYF. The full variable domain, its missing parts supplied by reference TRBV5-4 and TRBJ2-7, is ETGVTQSPTHLIKTRGQQVTLRCSSQSGHNTVSWYQQALGQGPQFIFQYYREEENGRGNFPPRFSGLQFPNYSSELNVNALELDDSALYLCASSLGTDEQYFGPGTRLTVT.

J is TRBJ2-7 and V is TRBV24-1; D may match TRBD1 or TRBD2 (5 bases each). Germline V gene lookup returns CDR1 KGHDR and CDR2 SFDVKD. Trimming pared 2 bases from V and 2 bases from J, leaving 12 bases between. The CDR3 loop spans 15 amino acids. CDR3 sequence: CATSDSRGNPYEQYF. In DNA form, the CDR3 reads TGTGCCACCAGTGATTCGAGGGGCAATCCCTACGAGCAGTACTTC.

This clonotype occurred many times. The CDR3 loop is CAISVGANSYEQYF. The CDR3 coding sequence is TGTGCCATCAGTGTGGGAGCGAACTCCTACGAGCAGTACTTC. J is TRBJ2-7 and V is TRBV10-3; a possible D gene is TRBD2 (5 bases). From germline, CDR1 is ENHRY and CDR2 SYGVKD. The V end lost 4 bases, the J end lost 0 bases, and 10 bases lay between the germline ends. This CDR3 comprises 14 residues.

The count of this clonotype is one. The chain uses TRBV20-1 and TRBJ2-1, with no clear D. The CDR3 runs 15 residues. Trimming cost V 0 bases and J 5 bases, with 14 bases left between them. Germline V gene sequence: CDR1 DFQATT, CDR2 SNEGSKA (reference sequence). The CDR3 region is CSARDYLAFHNEQFF. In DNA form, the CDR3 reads TGCAGTGCTAGAGATTATCTGGCATTCCACAATGAGCAGTTCTTC.

The CDR3 bases are TGTGCCAGCAGCCCCCAAAGGGGCGCGGATACGCAGTATTTT. Protein: CASSPQRGADTQYF. The chain is built from TRBV7-2 and TRBJ2-3; TRBD1 is a possible D gene (5 bases). The V end was cut by 5 bases, the J end by 6 bases, with 15 bases between. The germline V gene encodes CDR1 SGHTA and CDR2 FQGNSA. The CDR3 covers 14 residues.

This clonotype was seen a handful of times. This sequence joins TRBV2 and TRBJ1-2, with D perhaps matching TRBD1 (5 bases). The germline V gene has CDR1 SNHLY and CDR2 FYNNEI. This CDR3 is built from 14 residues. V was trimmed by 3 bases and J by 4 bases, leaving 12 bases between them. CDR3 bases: TGTGCCAGCAGTGACAGCCGGGACCTCTATGGCTACACCTTC. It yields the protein CASSDSRDLYGYTF. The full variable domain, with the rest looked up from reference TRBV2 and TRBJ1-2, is EPEVTQTPSHQVTQMGQEVILRCVPISNHLYFYWYRQILGQKVEFLVSFYNNEISEKSEIFDDQFSVERPDGSNFTLKIRSTKLEDSAMYFCASSDSRDLYGYTFGSGTRLTVV.

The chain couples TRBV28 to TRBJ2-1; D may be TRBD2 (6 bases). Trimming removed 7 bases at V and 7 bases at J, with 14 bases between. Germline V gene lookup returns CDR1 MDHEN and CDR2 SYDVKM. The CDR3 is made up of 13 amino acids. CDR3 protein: CASTWRAKNEQFF. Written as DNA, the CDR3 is TGTGCCAGCACCTGGAGGGCAAAGAATGAGCAGTTCTTC.

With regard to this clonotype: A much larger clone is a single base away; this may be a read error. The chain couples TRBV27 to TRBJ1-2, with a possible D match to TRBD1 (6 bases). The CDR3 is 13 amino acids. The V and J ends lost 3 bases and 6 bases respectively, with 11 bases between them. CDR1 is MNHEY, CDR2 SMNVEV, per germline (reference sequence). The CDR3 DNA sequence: TGTGCCAGCAGTTTTAAGGGGGGCGATGGCTACACCTTC. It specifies CASSFKGGDGYTF.

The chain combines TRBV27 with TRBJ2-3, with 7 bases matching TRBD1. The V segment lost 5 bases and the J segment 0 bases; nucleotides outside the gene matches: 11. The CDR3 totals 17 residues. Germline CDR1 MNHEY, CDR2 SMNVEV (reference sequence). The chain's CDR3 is CASSHQQGRPSTDTQYF. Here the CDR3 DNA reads TGTGCCAGCAGTCATCAACAGGGGCGGCCTAGCACAGATACGCAGTATTTT.

CDR3 nucleotides: TGCGCCAGCAGCCAAGAAGGGGCAGGAGTCACCGGGGAGCTGTTTTTT. This gives the protein CASSQEGAGVTGELFF. J is TRBJ2-2 and V is TRBV4-1; perhaps TRBD1 as D (5 bases). CDR1 is MGHRA, CDR2 YSYEKL, per germline. This CDR3 is 16 amino acids long. V lost 0 bases to trimming and J lost 4 bases, with 12 bases between them.

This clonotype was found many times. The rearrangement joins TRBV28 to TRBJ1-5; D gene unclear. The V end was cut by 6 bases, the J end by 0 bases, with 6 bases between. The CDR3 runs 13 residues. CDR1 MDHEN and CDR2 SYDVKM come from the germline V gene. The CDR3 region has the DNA TGTGCCAGCAGACGGTATAGCAATCAGCCCCAGCATTTT. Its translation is CASRRYSNQPQHF. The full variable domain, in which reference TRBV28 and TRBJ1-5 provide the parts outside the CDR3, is DVKVTQSSRYLVKRTGEKVFLECVQDMDHENMFWYRQDPGLGLRLIYFSYDVKMKEKGDIPEGYSVSREKKERFSLILESASTNQTSMYLCASRRYSNQPQHFGDGTRLSIL.

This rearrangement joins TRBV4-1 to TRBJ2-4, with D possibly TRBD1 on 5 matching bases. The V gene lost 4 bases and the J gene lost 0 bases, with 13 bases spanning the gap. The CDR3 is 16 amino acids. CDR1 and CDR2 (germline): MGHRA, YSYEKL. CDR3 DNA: TGCGCCAGCAGCCGAGACAGTACTCTAGCCAAAAACATTCAGTACTTC. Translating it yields CASSRDSTLAKNIQYF.